This T cell receptor (beta chain) was recovered during a study of shared clonotypes between healthy human individuals. Broader study findings: Apart from blood, nothing was sampled; tissue repertoires likely differ. Estimated clonotype richness was generally higher in naive than memory subsets.

Template for every sorted-subset replicate PCR totaled about 0.2 ug DNA, approximately 30,000 T cell genomes. Authors' processing steps: Filtering of immunoSEQ junctional sequences could not match full-length read filtering. The protocol was immunoSEQ multiplex PCR, while the TCRdb copy is restricted to in-frame clones and leaves out a portion. The V and J calls and clone size are taken from that table; D and trimming were inferred from the DNA. The table lists some 650,000 clones, around 97% of them singletons. Notes on this clone: Its antigen is currently unknown.

Per germline, CDR1 LNHDA and CDR2 SQIVND (reference sequence). The CDR3 totals 14 residues. Trimming removed 0 bases from V and 1 base from J, with 6 bases in between. This chain links TRBV19 with TRBJ1-1; D not resolved. The sequenced material came from naive CD4+ T cells sorted from blood. Subset given: CD45RA+ positively selected. The receptor was derived from a woman younger than 45 in good health. The CDR3 DNA reads as TGTGCCAGTAGTATAGATGGGCAGAACACTGAAGCTTTCTTT. This sequence encodes CASSIDGQNTEAFF.